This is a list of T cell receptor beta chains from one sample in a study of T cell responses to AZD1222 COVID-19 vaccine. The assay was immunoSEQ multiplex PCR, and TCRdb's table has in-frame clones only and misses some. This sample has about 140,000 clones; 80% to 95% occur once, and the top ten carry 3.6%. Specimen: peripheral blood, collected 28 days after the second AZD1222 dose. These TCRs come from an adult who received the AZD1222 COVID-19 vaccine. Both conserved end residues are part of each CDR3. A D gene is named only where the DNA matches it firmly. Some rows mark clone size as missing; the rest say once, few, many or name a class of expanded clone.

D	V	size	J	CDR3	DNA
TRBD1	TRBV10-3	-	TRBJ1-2	CAISEPGGRSGYGYTF	TGTGCCATCAGTGAACCAGGGGGCAGGAGTGGGTATGGCTACACCTTC
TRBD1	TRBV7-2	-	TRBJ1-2	CASSLFRLISGTGSGYTF	TGTGCCAGCAGCTTGTTCCGTCTAATCTCCGGGACAGGGAGTGGCTACACCTTC
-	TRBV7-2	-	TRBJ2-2	CASSLERGYTGELFF	TGTGCCAGCAGCTTAGAACGGGGCTACACCGGGGAGCTGTTTTTT
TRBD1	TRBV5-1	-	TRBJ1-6	CASSSTGGRSPLHF	TGCGCCAGCAGCTCTACAGGGGGGCGTTCACCCCTCCACTTT
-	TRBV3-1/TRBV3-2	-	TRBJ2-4	CASSQVGDIQYF	TGTGCCAGCAGCCAAGTTGGCGACATTCAGTACTTC
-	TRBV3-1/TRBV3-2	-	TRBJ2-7	CASSQVWYEQYF	TGTGCCAGCAGCCAAGTCTGGTACGAGCAGTACTTC
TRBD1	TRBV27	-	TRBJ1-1	CASGAGGVAEAFF	TGTGCCAGCGGGGCAGGGGGCGTCGCTGAAGCTTTCTTT
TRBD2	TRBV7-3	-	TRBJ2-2	CASRRLAFTGELFF	TGTGCCAGCAGAAGACTAGCATTCACCGGGGAGCTGTTTTTT
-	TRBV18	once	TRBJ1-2	CASSPGQVYGYTF	TGTGCCAGCTCACCGGGTCAAGTTTATGGCTACACCTTC
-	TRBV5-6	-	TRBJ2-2	CASSLVATGELFF	TGTGCCAGCAGCCTCGTTGCAACCGGGGAGCTGTTTTTT
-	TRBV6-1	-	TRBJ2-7	CASSEAGWEATYEQYF	TGTGCCAGCAGTGAAGCGGGATGGGAAGCAACCTACGAGCAGTACTTC